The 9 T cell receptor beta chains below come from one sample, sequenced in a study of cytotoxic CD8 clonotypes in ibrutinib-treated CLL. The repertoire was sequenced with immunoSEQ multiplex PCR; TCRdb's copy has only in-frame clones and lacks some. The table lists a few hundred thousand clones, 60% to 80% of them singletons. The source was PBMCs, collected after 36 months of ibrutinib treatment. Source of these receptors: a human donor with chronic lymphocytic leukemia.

The CDR3 nucleotides are TGTGCCAGCAGCTTAGCGTCTAGCGGGGCAGATACGCAGTATTTT. Translating it yields CASSLASSGADTQYF. The chain carries TRBV7-9 and TRBJ2-3; TRBD2 matches 9 bases. There are 15 residues in the CDR3. The germline V gene encodes CDR1 SEHNR and CDR2 FQNEAQ (reference sequence). V shed 0 bases, J shed 4 bases, and the junction held 2 bases outside the gene matches. Combining the CDR3 with reference TRBV7-9 and TRBJ2-3 gives the whole variable domain DTGVSQNPRHKITKRGQNVTFRCDPISEHNRLYWYRQTLGQGPEFLTYFQNEAQLEKSRLLSDRFSAERPKGSFSTLEIQRTEQGDSAMYLCASSLASSGADTQYFGPGTRLTVL.

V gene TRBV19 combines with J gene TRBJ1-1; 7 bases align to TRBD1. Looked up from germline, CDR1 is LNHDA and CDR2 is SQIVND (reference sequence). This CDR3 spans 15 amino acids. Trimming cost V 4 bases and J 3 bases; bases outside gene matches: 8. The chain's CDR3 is CASSTGDRRYTEAFF. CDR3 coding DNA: TGTGCCAGTAGTACCGGGGACAGAAGGTACACTGAAGCTTTCTTT.

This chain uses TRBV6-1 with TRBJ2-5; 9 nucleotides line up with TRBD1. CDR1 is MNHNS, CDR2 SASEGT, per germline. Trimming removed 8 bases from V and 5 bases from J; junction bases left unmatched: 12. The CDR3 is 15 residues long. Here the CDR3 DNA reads TGTGCCAGCTCCTCCCCTGGGACAGGGCGGGAGACCCAGTACTTC. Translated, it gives CASSSPGTGRETQYF.

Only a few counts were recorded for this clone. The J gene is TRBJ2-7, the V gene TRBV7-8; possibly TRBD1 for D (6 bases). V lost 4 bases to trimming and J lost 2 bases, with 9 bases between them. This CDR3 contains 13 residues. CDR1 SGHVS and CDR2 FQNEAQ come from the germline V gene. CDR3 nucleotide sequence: TGTGCCAGCAGCTCACGGACAGCCTACGAGCAGTACTTC. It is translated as CASSSRTAYEQYF.

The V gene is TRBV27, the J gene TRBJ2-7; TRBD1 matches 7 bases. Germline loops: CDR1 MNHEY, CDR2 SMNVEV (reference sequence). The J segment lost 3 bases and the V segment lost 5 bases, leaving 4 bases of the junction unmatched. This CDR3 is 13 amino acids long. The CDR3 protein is CASSPGQDYEQYF. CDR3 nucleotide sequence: TGTGCCAGCAGTCCCGGACAGGACTACGAGCAGTACTTC.

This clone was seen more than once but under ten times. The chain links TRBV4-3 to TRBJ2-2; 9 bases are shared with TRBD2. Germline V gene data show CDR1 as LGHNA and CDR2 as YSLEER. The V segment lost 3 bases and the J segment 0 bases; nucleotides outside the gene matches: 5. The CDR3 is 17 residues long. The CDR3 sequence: CASSQHLAGANTGELFF. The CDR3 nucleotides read TGCGCCAGCAGCCAGCACTTAGCGGGGGCGAACACCGGGGAGCTGTTTTTT.

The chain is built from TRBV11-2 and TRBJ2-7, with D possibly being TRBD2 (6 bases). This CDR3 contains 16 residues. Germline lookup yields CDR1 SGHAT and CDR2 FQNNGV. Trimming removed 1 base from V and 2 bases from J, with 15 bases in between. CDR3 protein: CASSLGGDPGAYEQYF. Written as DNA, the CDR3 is TGTGCCAGCAGCTTAGGAGGGGATCCGGGGGCCTACGAGCAGTACTTC. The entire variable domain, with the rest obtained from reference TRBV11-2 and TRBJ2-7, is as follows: EAGVAQSPRYKIIEKRQSVAFWCNPISGHATLYWYQQILGQGPKLLIQFQNNGVVDDSQLPKDRFSAERLKGVDSTLKIQPAKLEDSAVYLCASSLGGDPGAYEQYFGPGTRLTVT.

In DNA form, the CDR3 reads TGTGCCAGCCGGGAGGTCAGGGGGCGGGTCTACGAGCAGTACTTC. This sequence encodes CASREVRGRVYEQYF. The chain combines TRBV27 with TRBJ2-7, with a weak D call TRBD1 (8 bases). Deletions cut 8 bases from V and 3 bases from J, with 20 bases between. The germline V gene has CDR1 MNHEY and CDR2 SMNVEV (reference sequence). The length of the CDR3 is 15 residues.

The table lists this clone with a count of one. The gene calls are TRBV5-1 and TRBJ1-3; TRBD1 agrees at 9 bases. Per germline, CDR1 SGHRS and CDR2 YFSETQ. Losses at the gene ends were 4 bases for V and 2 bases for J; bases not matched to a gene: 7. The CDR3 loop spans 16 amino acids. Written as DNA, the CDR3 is TGCGCCAGCAGCGGCGGGGGGACAGGGACTGGAAACACCATATATTTT. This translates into CASSGGGTGTGNTIYF.